The T cell receptor (beta chain) under discussion was sequenced for a study of T cell changes during pregnancy in multiple sclerosis. Generated by immunoSEQ multiplex PCR, the TCRdb table keeps only in-frame clones and is missing some. The sample comprises just under 45,000 clones, 90% to 97% of which are singletons, and approximately 1% rests with the top ten. The sample holds one count of this clone. The CDR3 covers 12 residues. Germline V gene lookup returns CDR1 KGHSH and CDR2 LQKENI. V lost 6 bases, J lost 3 bases, and 1 base stayed unmatched. This TCR was recovered from a female donor with multiple sclerosis, enrolled in a pregnancy study. V is TRBV18 and J is TRBJ1-2; TRBD1 agrees at 7 bases. This sample comprised peripheral blood, obtained in the second trimester of pregnancy. CDR3 loop: CASSGQDYGYTF. Here the CDR3 DNA reads TGTGCCAGCTCCGGACAGGACTATGGCTACACCTTC.